This TCR beta chain was identified during a study of blood T cell repertoires in COVID-19. Study context: Spain, Italy and the United States supplied samples that represented acute and convalescent COVID-19.

Seattle patient enrollment occurred during active infection, with longitudinal follow-up thereafter. From germline, CDR1 is ENHRY and CDR2 SYGVKD. V dropped 6 bases and J dropped 10; count of bases not matched to a gene: 7. CDR3 length: 13 amino acids. Profiled with immunoSEQ multiplex PCR; TCRdb holds only in-frame clones, not every one. The sample has just over 350,000 clones, about 86% seen once. This chain joins TRBV10-3 and TRBJ1-2; TRBD1 aligns across 11 bases. This receptor was identified in a woman aged 55 to 70 with COVID-19, enrolled during active disease. The source material was peripheral blood. Written as DNA, the CDR3 is TGTGCCATCAGAACCGGGACAGGGGGTAACTACACCTTC. Encoded protein: CAIRTGTGGNYTF.